The rows below give T cell receptor beta chains drawn from one sample of a study of T cell responses to AZD1222 COVID-19 vaccine. Sequencing used immunoSEQ multiplex PCR; TCRdb keeps in-frame clones, though not all of them. This sample yields about 130,000 clones, of which around 90% are seen a single time; 5% to 7% belongs to the top ten. Here the sequenced sample was peripheral blood, taken 28 days after the second AZD1222 dose. Source of these receptors: an adult who received the AZD1222 COVID-19 vaccine. CDR3s include the opening cysteine and the closing phenylalanine or tryptophan. Each record gives: CDR3 DNA, CDR3 protein, V gene, D gene, J gene, clone size. A D gene is named only where the DNA matches it firmly. The size field is filled for only some rows; it gives once, few, many or a size class.

cdr3_nt: TGTGCCAGCAGCCCCCGGGGCCCCGGGGAGCTGTTTTTT
cdr3_aa: CASSPRGPGELFF
v_call: TRBV9
d_call: NA
j_call: TRBJ2-2
clone_size: NA

cdr3_nt: TGTGCCAGCAGCTCTGACCAACGGGGCTCCTACGAGCAGTACTTC
cdr3_aa: CASSSDQRGSYEQYF
v_call: TRBV7-9
d_call: NA
j_call: TRBJ2-7
clone_size: NA

cdr3_nt: TGTGCCAGCAGATCACAGGGGGAAGGCACCATATATTTT
cdr3_aa: CASRSQGEGTIYF
v_call: TRBV6-5
d_call: TRBD1
j_call: TRBJ1-3
clone_size: NA

cdr3_nt: TGTGCCAGCAGTGAGTCTAGCGGCAATGAGCAGTTCTTC
cdr3_aa: CASSESSGNEQFF
v_call: TRBV2
d_call: TRBD2
j_call: TRBJ2-1
clone_size: NA

cdr3_nt: TGCGCCAGCATTACCGGACAGGGTTTACGGTATTTT
cdr3_aa: CASITGQGLRYF
v_call: TRBV5-1
d_call: TRBD1
j_call: TRBJ2-3
clone_size: NA

cdr3_nt: TGTGCCAGCAGCCGTGCAGCGGGAGGGCCGACCCAACCCTACGAGCAGTACTTC
cdr3_aa: CASSRAAGGPTQPYEQYF
v_call: TRBV5-4
d_call: TRBD2
j_call: TRBJ2-7
clone_size: NA

cdr3_nt: TGTGCCAGTACCGACAGTCCAACTAATGAAAAACTGTTTTTT
cdr3_aa: CASTDSPTNEKLFF
v_call: TRBV19
d_call: NA
j_call: TRBJ1-4
clone_size: few

cdr3_nt: TGTGCCAGCACCCTGAGGGGGTACGGTTCACCCCTCCACTTT
cdr3_aa: CASTLRGYGSPLHF
v_call: TRBV6-5
d_call: NA
j_call: TRBJ1-6
clone_size: once

cdr3_nt: TGTGCCAGCAGCCAAGGGGTTGAAGCTTTCTTT
cdr3_aa: CASSQGVEAFF
v_call: TRBV3-1/TRBV3-2
d_call: NA
j_call: TRBJ1-1
clone_size: NA

cdr3_nt: TGTGCCAGCAGCTTAGTACAGGGGGCCGGCAATGAGCAGTTCTTC
cdr3_aa: CASSLVQGAGNEQFF
v_call: TRBV7-9
d_call: TRBD1
j_call: TRBJ2-1
clone_size: NA

cdr3_nt: TGTGCCAGCAGTTTAAACAGGTGGAACGAGCAGTACTTC
cdr3_aa: CASSLNRWNEQYF
v_call: TRBV12-3/TRBV12-4
d_call: NA
j_call: TRBJ2-7
clone_size: NA

cdr3_nt: TGTGCCAGCTCAGCTAGCGGGTCCTTAGGAGAGCAGTACTTC
cdr3_aa: CASSASGSLGEQYF
v_call: TRBV18
d_call: TRBD2
j_call: TRBJ2-7
clone_size: once

cdr3_nt: TGTGCCAGCAGCCGGACTGGGCCTGGAAACACCATATATTTT
cdr3_aa: CASSRTGPGNTIYF
v_call: TRBV6-5
d_call: NA
j_call: TRBJ1-3
clone_size: NA

cdr3_nt: TGTGCCAGCAGAGCCAGGGGGGCATGGAATCAGCCCCAGCATTTT
cdr3_aa: CASRARGAWNQPQHF
v_call: TRBV28
d_call: TRBD1
j_call: TRBJ1-5
clone_size: NA

cdr3_nt: TGTGCCAGTAGTAGGTCCTGGACAGCCATTGAAGCTTTCTTT
cdr3_aa: CASSRSWTAIEAFF
v_call: TRBV19
d_call: NA
j_call: TRBJ1-1
clone_size: NA

cdr3_nt: TGTGCCAGCAGTTTATACACCGGGGAGCTGTTTTTT
cdr3_aa: CASSLYTGELFF
v_call: TRBV27
d_call: NA
j_call: TRBJ2-2
clone_size: NA